This section outlines one T cell receptor (beta chain) sequence together with its context. In its sample, this clonotype was seen many times. The clone's antigen remains unknown. Base quality data are lacking; no much larger clone is found one base away. The sample comes from a study. Sequencing took place on an Illumina MiSeq. TCRdb passed the public sequencing reads through fastp at Q25 and MiXCR, retaining productive beta sequences. Records with the same CDR3 protein are collapsed into one entry carrying the most frequent genes and DNA. The sample data list a few thousand distinct CDR3 sequences, and about 10% of these were observed just once. The top ten constitute 10% to 15% of the sample. Sequenced sample: CD4+ T cells from synovial fluid. The source of this sequence is a human donor with rheumatoid arthritis.

The CDR3 has the sequence CSVSNSGNTIYF. The sequenced DNA: TGCAGCGTTTCGAACTCTGGAAACACCATATATTTT. The chain links TRBV29-1 with TRBJ1-3; the D gene is unclear. CDR1 and CDR2, looked up from the germline V gene, are SQVTM and ANQGSEA. There are 12 amino acids in the CDR3, from cysteine to phenylalanine inclusive. Only the CDR3 part of the read is kept: 36 bases, read in frame from the first base. V is shortened by 5 bases, J by 0 bases, and the region joining them spans 5 bases.